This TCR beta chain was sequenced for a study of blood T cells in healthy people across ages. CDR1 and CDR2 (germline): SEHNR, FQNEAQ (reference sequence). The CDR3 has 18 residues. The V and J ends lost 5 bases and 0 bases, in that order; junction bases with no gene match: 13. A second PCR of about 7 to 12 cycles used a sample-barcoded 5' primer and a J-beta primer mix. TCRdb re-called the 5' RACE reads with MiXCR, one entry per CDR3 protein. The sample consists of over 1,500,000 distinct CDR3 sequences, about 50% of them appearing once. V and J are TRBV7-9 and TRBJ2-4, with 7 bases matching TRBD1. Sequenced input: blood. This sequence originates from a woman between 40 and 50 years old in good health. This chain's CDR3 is CASSPQRDSTLAKNIQYF. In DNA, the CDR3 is TGTGCCAGCAGCCCACAACGGGACAGCACCCTAGCCAAAAACATTCAGTACTTC.